Listed here are 20 T cell receptor beta chains from one sample, sequenced in a study of blood T cell repertoires in COVID-19. The data were produced by immunoSEQ multiplex PCR, yet TCRdb's version contains in-frame clones alone and is incomplete. The table lists about 170,000 clones, approximately 86% of them singletons, with about 1.2% in the top ten. Sequenced material: peripheral blood. The receptor source for this set is a man aged 55 to 70 who had recovered from COVID-19.

V and J are TRBV6-2 or TRBV6-3 and TRBJ1-1, with TRBD1 as a possible D gene (5 bases). The CDR3 totals 16 residues. CDR1 MNHEY and CDR2 SVGEGT come from the germline V gene. Trimming took 0 bases from V and 1 from J, leaving 12 bases between them. In DNA form, the CDR3 reads TGTGCCAGCAGTTACTCGTGGGGCAGACCGAACACTGAAGCTTTCTTT. This sequence encodes CASSYSWGRPNTEAFF.

The rearrangement joins TRBV5-8 to TRBJ2-5; D might be TRBD2 (6 bases). Per the germline V gene, CDR1 is SGHTS and CDR2 is YDEGEE. The CDR3 has 13 residues. Trimming removed 5 bases from V and 5 bases from J, with 13 bases in between. CDR3 protein: CASSFTGGETQYF. For the CDR3, the DNA is TGTGCCAGCAGTTTCACCGGGGGTGAGACCCAGTACTTC.

The V gene is TRBV23-1, the J gene TRBJ2-7; D gene uncertain. TRBV23-1 is an ORF, and what it does is uncertain. V was pared by 8 bases and J by 4 bases, with 18 bases between. CDR3 length equals 14 residues. The CDR3 loop is CASPPRRKLYEQYF. For the CDR3, the DNA is TGCGCCAGCCCCCCCCGGAGAAAGCTTTACGAGCAGTACTTC.

V usage is TRBV7-9 and J usage is TRBJ1-2; D perhaps matches TRBD1 (5 bases). Germline CDR1 reads SEHNR; CDR2 reads FQNEAQ (reference sequence). Trimming shortened V by 5 bases and J by 6 bases, and 19 bases separated the two germline ends. There are 15 residues in the CDR3. The chain's CDR3 is CASSPGVAGVDGYTF. The DNA for the CDR3 is TGTGCCAGCAGCCCCGGGGTTGCGGGGGTAGATGGCTACACCTTC.

The rearrangement joins TRBV2 to TRBJ2-7; 9 nucleotides match TRBD1. CDR1 and CDR2 from the germline V gene are SNHLY and FYNNEI. V trimming: 11 bases; J trimming: 2 bases; junction bases outside the gene matches: 4. This CDR3 is 12 amino acids long. CDR3 sequence (DNA): TGTGCCGGTCGGACAGGGGCCTACGAGCAGTACTTC. Translation gives CAGRTGAYEQYF.

Remarks on this clone: One end of the junction does not line up with germline, which may come from a read error. V is TRBV3-1 (or the pseudogene TRBV3-2) and J is TRBJ1-1; a possible D gene is TRBD1 (5 bases). The germline CDR1 and CDR2 sequences are LGHDT and YNNKEL (reference sequence). The CDR3 is 13 residues long. The CDR3 sequence: CASSQEQGNSFLF. DNA of the CDR3: TGTGCCAGCAGCCAAGAGCAGGGCAACTCGTTCCTGTTT.

The chain uses TRBV2 and TRBJ1-2, with 7 bases fitting TRBD1. Germline assignment: CDR1 SNHLY and CDR2 FYNNEI. Trimming at V came to 3 bases and at J to 7 bases, leaving 5 bases not matched to a gene. The CDR3 has 13 residues. The CDR3 loop is CASSDRRQGGYTF. CDR3 bases: TGTGCCAGCAGTGATAGGAGACAGGGTGGCTACACCTTC.

The genes are TRBV5-6 and TRBJ1-1, with D maybe TRBD1 (6 bases). The germline V gene has CDR1 SGHDT and CDR2 YYEEEE. V was pared by 0 bases and J by 7 bases, with 13 bases between. The CDR3 totals 14 residues. As DNA, the CDR3 is TGTGCCAGCAGCTTGGCCCGGGGGGCGATTGAAGCTTTCTTT. Protein: CASSLARGAIEAFF.

The rearrangement uses TRBV7-8 and TRBJ1-1; 7 nucleotides align to TRBD1. From germline, CDR1 is SGHVS and CDR2 FQNEAQ. The V segment lost 6 bases and the J segment 3 bases; nucleotides outside the gene matches: 4. CDR3 length: 13 residues. The CDR3, as DNA: TGTGCCAGCAGGCCCAGGGGGGACACTGAAGCTTTCTTT. This gives the protein CASRPRGDTEAFF.

V usage is TRBV19 and J usage is TRBJ2-1; D is possibly TRBD1 (6 bases). The V gene's germline CDR1 is LNHDA and CDR2 SQIVND (reference sequence). The CDR3 is made up of 14 amino acids. The V and J ends lost 8 bases and 0 bases respectively, with 11 bases between them. CDR3 protein: CASVGANSYNEQFF. CDR3 bases: TGTGCCAGTGTGGGGGCGAACTCCTACAATGAGCAGTTCTTC.

This clone has a single count. The V gene is TRBV3-1 (or the pseudogene TRBV3-2), the J gene TRBJ1-6, with 11 positions matching TRBD1. The CDR3 extends over 16 amino acids. V shed 4 bases, J shed 11 bases, and the junction held 10 bases outside the gene matches. Germline CDR1 LGHDT, CDR2 YNNKEL (reference sequence). The CDR3 nucleotides read TGTGCCAGCAGCCTAGGGACAGGGGGTAGGGGACCACCCCTCCACTTT. It encodes CASSLGTGGRGPPLHF.

The CDR3 DNA reads as TGTGCCAGCAGCTTTACAGGGCTCTCTGGGGCCAACGTCCTGACTTTC. It codes for CASSFTGLSGANVLTF. This chain joins TRBV7-9 and TRBJ2-6; D may be TRBD1 (6 bases). The germline CDR1 and CDR2 sequences are SEHNR and FQNEAQ (reference sequence). The CDR3 contains 16 residues. Trimming cost V 3 bases and J 0 bases, with 9 bases left between them. The full variable domain, completed using reference TRBV7-9 and TRBJ2-6, is DTGVSQNPRHKITKRGQNVTFRCDPISEHNRLYWYRQTLGQGPEFLTYFQNEAQLEKSRLLSDRFSAERPKGSFSTLEIQRTEQGDSAMYLCASSFTGLSGANVLTFGAGSRLTVL.

This chain connects TRBV6-5 to TRBJ1-5; maybe TRBD1 (6 bases). Germline V CDR1 and CDR2: MNHEY, SVGAGI. The CDR3 length is 13 residues. The V end lost 10 bases, the J end lost 1 base, and 11 bases lay between the germline ends. The CDR3 nucleotides are TGTGCCACCCGGGGGGGCAGCAATCAGCCCCAGCATTTT. Protein: CATRGGSNQPQHF.

J is TRBJ2-7 and V is TRBV9; 13 nucleotides align to TRBD2. The CDR3 is 15 amino acids. CDR1 is SGDLS and CDR2 is YYNGEE in the germline V gene. The V and J ends lost 3 bases and 3 bases, in that order; junction bases with no gene match: 3. For the CDR3, the DNA is TGTGCCAGCAGCGCAGGACTAGCGGGGGACTACGAGCAGTACTTC. Translated: CASSAGLAGDYEQYF.

The V call is TRBV19, the J call TRBJ1-4; the D gene is possibly TRBD1 (5 bases). There are 14 residues in the CDR3. Germline loops: CDR1 LNHDA, CDR2 SQIVND (reference sequence). Deletions cut 3 bases from V and 4 bases from J, with 9 bases between. The CDR3 nucleotides read TGTGCCAGTAGTATGAGACAGAATAATGAAAAACTGTTTTTT. Translated: CASSMRQNNEKLFF.

The V call is TRBV9, the J call TRBJ1-2; weak D call: TRBD1 (5 bases). The CDR3 loop spans 15 amino acids. In germline, CDR1 is SGDLS, CDR2 YYNGEE. The V end was cut by 0 bases, the J end by 7 bases, with 16 bases between. CDR3 protein: CASSVDSGLRIGYTF. Here the CDR3 DNA reads TGTGCCAGCAGCGTAGATTCAGGGCTAAGGATTGGCTACACCTTC. Variable domain in full (rest from reference TRBV9 and TRBJ1-2): DSGVTQTPKHLITATGQRVTLRCSPRSGDLSVYWYQQSLDQGLQFLIQYYNGEERAKGNILERFSAQQFPDLHSELNLSSLELGDSALYFCASSVDSGLRIGYTFGSGTRLTVV.

The chain couples TRBV5-1 to TRBJ2-7, with TRBD1 identical over 10 bases. CDR1 and CDR2 (germline): SGHRS, YFSETQ. V gave up 0 bases and J gave up 5 bases; unmatched junction bases: 8. CDR3 length: 16 amino acids. The CDR3 loop is CASSLAWGQGWNEQYF. DNA for the CDR3: TGCGCCAGCAGCTTGGCCTGGGGACAGGGGTGGAACGAGCAGTACTTC.

The chain couples TRBV3-1 (or the pseudogene TRBV3-2) to TRBJ1-2; D gene uncertain. V gave up 1 base and J gave up 7 bases, with 13 bases separating them. This CDR3 contains 14 residues. CDR1 is LGHDT, CDR2 YNNKEL, per germline (reference sequence). For the CDR3, the DNA is TGTGCCAGCAGCCAAGGAGCTGACTCCCTTGGCTACACCTTC. Amino acids: CASSQGADSLGYTF.

The CDR3 nucleotides read TGTGCCAGCACCCATAATCAGCCCCAGCATTTT. This translates into CASTHNQPQHF. The rearrangement joins TRBV6-9 to TRBJ1-5, with no clear D. The CDR3 contains 11 residues. The germline V gene encodes CDR1 MNHGY and CDR2 SVAAGI. Between the trimmed V and J ends, which lost 7 bases and 4 bases, there was a span of 5 bases.

The chain joins TRBV7-2 to TRBJ1-1; 8 nucleotides line up with TRBD1. This CDR3 spans 16 amino acids. Germline V lookup: CDR1 SGHTA, CDR2 FQGNSA. V dropped 8 bases and J dropped 2; count of bases not matched to a gene: 13. The CDR3 reads CASHPLSDRGNTEAFF. The CDR3 region has the DNA TGTGCCAGCCATCCCTTATCTGACAGGGGAAACACTGAAGCTTTCTTT.